This T cell receptor beta chain was sequenced in a study of shared T cell receptors in the human thymus (dated by TCRdb to about 2021). In the study overall: The study investigated the way shared, self-reactive T-cell receptor alpha chains are produced in the human thymus.

Reading the germline V gene gives CDR1 KGHSH and CDR2 LQKENI. V is trimmed back by 6 bases and J by 7 bases, and the junction contains 15 bases that no gene match accounts for. The CDR3 runs 15 residues from the cysteine to the phenylalanine. This entry keeps only the CDR3 DNA: 45 bases, framed from base 1. Library preparation used the immunoSEQ multiplex PCR assay. The table was pulled from immuneACCESS by TCRdb, which kept in-frame rearrangements only. Such tables lose some clones; where checked, under half of the loss comes from unresolved V genes, and the rest has no known cause. Recorded for this sample are some 640,000 clones; about 87% of them occurred a single time. The ten largest clones take up more than 0.009% of the sample. In this sample, this clone turned up once. Its antigen has not been determined. No much larger clonotype is one base removed from it; base qualities were not supplied.

The data also belong to a second study, concerning human thymus T cells. The second source states: Immunologically healthy infants undergoing open corrective cardiac surgery for congenital heart defects in Finland were used as donors. The thymus tissue came from surgical resects taken out during corrective cardiac surgery. Biased V and J gene segment usage appeared to be present in both thymic and peripheral blood repertoires. According to the related research, thymic TCR repertoires were highly overlapping among unrelated individuals. The study described the TCR alpha and beta repertoires in under ten infant thymus samples and four matching peripheral blood samples. Donor ages ranged from about 7 to 250 days, and the cohort comprised roughly 6 male and a couple of female infants. Thymocytes were mechanically released from the tissue and were stored as pellets of roughly 9.5-30 million cells at -70 degrees C. Genomic DNA was extracted from frozen cell pellets with a QIAsymphony instrument. Using the immunoSEQ multiplex PCR assay, the TCRB and TCRAD loci were amplified from a standardized quantity of quality-controlled genomic DNA. The V(D)J region was spanned by amplicons of a length sufficient to cover the CDR3 and to identify V and J genes. The amplicons were sequenced on an Illumina platform via the commercial immunoSEQ service. Corrections for primer bias and sequencing errors followed previously described methods, while TCRAD and TCRB definitions were based on the IMGT database. Analysis of the repertoires was done with immunoSEQ Analyzer 3.0 and VDJTools and included basic statistics, V/J segment usage, diversity estimates, rarefaction and pairwise overlap. Diversity was estimated using the Chao1, ChaoE, Efron-Thisted, Shannon and inverse Simpson indices, and was also estimated on datasets down-sampled to the size of the smallest sample. Repertoire overlap was determined by strict matching of CDR3 nucleotide sequence, V gene and J gene, and Jaccard-based multidimensional scaling clustering was applied. On average, about 800,000 unique TCRB clonotypes were obtained from thymus samples, compared with roughly 89,000 from blood samples.

This chain joins TRBV18 to TRBJ2-7; 7 bases in between match TRBD2. The source material was thymocytes. This receptor was obtained from a boy under two years old with a congenital heart defect. Donor details come from another sample of the same person, matched by shared clones. The sequenced DNA: TGTGCCAGCTCGTGCTCCGGGACTACCCCCTTAGAGCAGTACTTC. It translates as CASSCSGTTPLEQYF.